This entry is about one T cell receptor beta chain. It lacks a known antigen. A junction boundary mismatches the germline segment, possibly from a read error. The sample originates from a study of regulatory T cells in long-lasting Graves disease (dated by TCRdb to the early 2020s). About the study as a whole: Antithyroid drugs had been taken for less than 3 months by newly diagnosed Graves' disease patients. A total of about 35 samples underwent TCR sequencing, from about 13 patients with persistent Graves' disease and 20 or so patients with newly diagnosed Graves' disease. The study took place in China and was registered as a clinical trial. Patients with persistent Graves' disease were compared with patients with newly diagnosed Graves' disease using TCR sequencing and RNA sequencing of peripheral blood.

The intended sense of this specimen's time point label: newly diagnosed GD, antithyroid drugs for less than 3 months. RNA was extracted from PBMCs in TRIzol for both TCR sequencing and RNA sequencing. Graves' disease was diagnosed according to American Thyroid Association guidelines. Patients for the study were recruited at an endocrinology department in Xi'an, China. From each patient, 7.5 to 9.5 milliliters of peripheral blood was collected into an EDTA anticoagulant tube. PBMCs were isolated by Ficoll Paque Plus density gradient separation without further T cell sorting. An Agilent 2100 Bioanalyzer and agarose gel were used to check RNA quality, and a NanoDrop 2000 was used to measure RNA concentration. The CDR3 runs 13 residues from the cysteine to the phenylalanine. Only the CDR3 DNA is retained, 39 bases long and in frame from the first base. In the germline V gene (reference sequence), CDR1 corresponds to GTSNPN and CDR2 to SVGIG.

The investigation overall reported the following: The small sample size was acknowledged by the authors as a limitation that may reduce accuracy. TRBV28, TRBJ1-2 and TRBJ2-5 were preferentially used in persistent disease, while TRBV20-1 and TRBJ2-1 were favored in newly diagnosed disease. Compared with newly diagnosed patients, patients with persistent Graves' disease had lower TCR Shannon entropy and fewer highly expanded clones, which suggests clonal expansion. Sequencing and analysis were restricted to the TCR beta chain. Peripheral blood alone was examined, since thyroid tissue, which constituted the primary lesion, could not be accessed. More public clonotypes were shared among persistent patients (roughly 3,000) than among newly diagnosed patients (roughly 1,000).

Receptor libraries were prepared by multiplex PCR. Sequencing took place on an Illumina HiSeq 4000. TCR beta libraries were built with iRepertoire HTBI primers and Arm-PCR amplification of CDR3 regions. Before sequencing, the PCR products went through gel purification. In the paper's pipeline: A total of some 65 TRBV and approximately 13 TRBJ segments were identified across samples and were used for gene usage analysis of CDR3 amino acid clonotypes. Filtered high-quality paired reads were merged into contigs using COPE and FqMerger. BLAST was used to align contigs to IMGT TRBV, TRBD and TRBJ reference genes, and CDR3 was defined according to IMGT. Any clonotype with a frequency above 0.1% was classified as a highly expanded clone. Shannon entropy served as the measure of repertoire diversity, while the Gini coefficient captured V-J evenness. A clonotype found in more than one individual was treated as public. TCRdb itself trimmed the public reads at Q25 with fastp, ran MiXCR and retained productive beta chains. When rows share a CDR3 protein, they turn into one entry using the most common DNA and genes. The V and J calls come from TCRdb's annotation, not from the publication. This sample gives 400,000 to 550,000 distinct CDR3 sequences in total; about 15% of them show up just once. The ten largest clones add up to roughly 10% of the sample.

The data also belong to a second study, concerning T cells in Graves' hyperthyroidism and ophthalmopathy. The second study's authors report: A patient counted as having stable Graves' hyperthyroidism if no progression to ophthalmopathy occurred over 18 months of follow-up. Hyperthyroidism patients were newly diagnosed, had a disease duration of under 2 months, and were aged 18 to 65 years. Any patient with an uncontrolled infection, another autoimmune disease, pregnancy or lactation was excluded. Diagnoses were based on clinical symptoms, serum thyroxine and TRAb, thyroid ultrasound and orbital computed tomography. The TCR CDR3 was subjected to a first round of RT-PCR using the HTBI primer set and the Qiagen OneStep RT-PCR kit. Blood samples also contained most of the expanded thyroid clonotypes (frequency above 0.001), which suggests that blood repertoires may reflect thyroid immune responses. Ophthalmopathy was separated from stable hyperthyroidism by a 13 V-J signature model, with around 90% sensitivity and approximately 84% specificity obtained in cross-validation and 80%/75% obtained in testing. During validation, the model predicted progression to ophthalmopathy a median of about 5.9 months ahead of onset, with roughly 65% sensitivity and about 72% specificity. To identify TCR V-J signatures that set the groups apart, the researchers used a discovery cohort of about a hundred patients, made up of 40 to 45 with Graves' ophthalmopathy and some 58 with stable Graves' hyperthyroidism. Whether ophthalmopathy could be predicted prospectively was tested in an independent validation cohort made up of some 20 hyperthyroidism patients plus 17 patients who later progressed to ophthalmopathy. The 100 or so discovery patients were randomly split 7:3 into training and test sets. In roughly six Graves' hyperthyroidism patients, the study also compared T-cell repertoires from thyroid tissue with T-cell repertoires from blood. Once sampling was done, hyperthyroidism patients were given methimazole at a starting dose of 30 mg daily, whereas ophthalmopathy patients were given high-dose intravenous methylprednisolone. A second multiplex PCR round built the libraries, followed by size selection and purification. Paired-end sequencing of the libraries was performed with 100 bp reads on an Illumina HiSeq2000. Raw data were processed with SOAPnuke, discarding reads with adapters, uncalled bases, mean Phred below 15, or no exact constant-primer or identifier match. COPE v1.2.5 was used to merge high-quality paired reads, and clonotypes were defined as unique nucleotide sequences. MiTCR v1.1 was used to align clonotypes to the IMGT TRBV, TRBD and TRBJ reference segments. The analysis included only V-J combinations with a frequency above 0.0001, which together covered roughly 99% of the repertoires. A TCS score was defined as the ratio of F50 (clonal expansion) to E x V (chaos), with BLOSUM62-based TCRdist applied between CDR3 peptides within each V-J. Welch's t-statistics and random forest reduced roughly 500 V-J features to roughly 13, which were used in a naive Bayes classifier (R e1071). Sample size was not statistically predetermined, and investigators were not blinded to group allocation. The paper reports TCR Vbeta CDR3 sequencing of fewer than 150 peripheral blood samples: approximately 41 ophthalmopathy, over 70 hyperthyroidism and around 17 progressor patients.

Sequences were derived from peripheral blood mononuclear cells (PBMCs), sampled at new diagnosis, from a patient treated with antithyroid drugs. The sequence was obtained from a woman in her twenties or thirties with Graves disease. Donor details come from another sample of the same person, matched by shared clones. The chain couples TRBV30 to TRBJ2-1, with no reliable assignment of the D segment. The DNA reads as follows: TGTGCCTGGAGAAGAAGTCCCTACAATGGGCAGTTCTTC. It translates as CAWRRSPYNGQFF.